This T cell receptor (beta chain) was documented in a study of a mutant IDH1 vaccine in newly diagnosed glioma. Study background: Treated patients, approximately 62% male and roughly 40% female, averaged about 42 years of age.

Noted time point: baseline, week 1 (first vaccination visit). The treatment is: pre-vaccination baseline after standard-of-care therapy. Donors had new WHO grade 3 or 4 IDH1-mutant, ATRX-lost astrocytomas. The CDR3 is made up of 16 amino acids. Trimming at V came to 5 bases and at J to 0 bases, leaving 5 bases not matched to a gene. Germline CDR1 reads SGHTA; CDR2 reads FQGNSA. Generated by immunoSEQ multiplex PCR, the TCRdb table keeps only in-frame clones and is missing some. The profile covers tens of thousands of clones, with around 80% appearing a single time and over 4% taken by the ten largest.

The starting material was peripheral blood mononuclear cells (PBMCs), obtained from a glioma patient treated with radiotherapy, temozolomide or both. This receptor was obtained from a woman aged 18-29 years with glioma. Some clones in this sample may be carry-over from other donors' samples. V is TRBV7-2 and J is TRBJ2-3, with 10 bases that match TRBD2. CDR3 protein: CASSTRTSGSTDTQYF. The CDR3 DNA reads TGTGCCAGCAGCACGCGGACTAGCGGTAGCACAGATACGCAGTATTTT.